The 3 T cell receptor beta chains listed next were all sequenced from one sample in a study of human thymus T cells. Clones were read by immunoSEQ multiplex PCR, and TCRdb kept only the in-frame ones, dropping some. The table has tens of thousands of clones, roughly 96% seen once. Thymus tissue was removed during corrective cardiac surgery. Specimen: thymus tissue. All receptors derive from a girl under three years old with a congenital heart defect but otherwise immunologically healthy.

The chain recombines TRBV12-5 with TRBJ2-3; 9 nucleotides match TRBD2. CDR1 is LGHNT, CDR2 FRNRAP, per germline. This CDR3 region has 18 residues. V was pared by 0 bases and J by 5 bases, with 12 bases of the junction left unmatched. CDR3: CASGLVVRGPSGIDTQYF. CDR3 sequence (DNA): TGTGCTAGTGGTTTGGTAGTTAGAGGGCCTAGCGGGATAGATACGCAGTATTTT.

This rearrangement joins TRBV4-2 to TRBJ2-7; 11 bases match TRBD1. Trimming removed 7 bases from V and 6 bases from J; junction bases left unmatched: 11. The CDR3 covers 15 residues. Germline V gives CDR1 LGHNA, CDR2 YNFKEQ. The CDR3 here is CASTSQPGQGGEQYF. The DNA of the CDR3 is TGTGCCAGCACGAGCCAACCGGGACAGGGGGGCGAGCAGTACTTC.

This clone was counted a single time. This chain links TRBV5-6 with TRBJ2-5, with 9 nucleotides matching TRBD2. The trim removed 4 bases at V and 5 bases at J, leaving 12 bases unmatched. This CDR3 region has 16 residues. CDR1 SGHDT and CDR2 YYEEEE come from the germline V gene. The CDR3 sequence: CASSPEGKREVETQYF. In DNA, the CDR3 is TGTGCCAGCAGCCCGGAGGGGAAGCGGGAGGTGGAGACCCAGTACTTC.